The present entry profiles one T cell receptor (beta chain) with its context. No antigen is known for it. These data belong to a study of pediatric ulcerative colitis. One to two pinch biopsies were taken from the rectum during colonoscopy. This CDR3 has 14 residues. Germline CDR1 is GTSNPN and CDR2 is SVGIG (reference sequence). After removal of 2 bases from V and 7 bases from J, the junction contained 8 bases not matched to a gene. Study-wide results and caveats: Repertoires came from total lymphocyte DNA, so rare subsets like regulatory T cells may be missed. Rectal pinch biopsies may include blood-derived T cells.

The survey-level immunoSEQ assay was used. The protocol was immunoSEQ multiplex PCR, while the TCRdb copy is restricted to in-frame clones and leaves out a portion. The repertoire holds about 36,000 clones, around 78% seen once, with 0.74% in the top ten. The chain joins TRBV30 to TRBJ2-3; 8 positions agree with TRBD2. The specimen was gut tissue. The source is a boy between 10 and 17 years old with moderate ulcerative colitis. The CDR3 loop reads CAWSRSGGSNTQYF. Written as DNA, the CDR3 is TGTGCCTGGAGTAGGAGCGGGGGTTCGAATACGCAGTATTTT.